A selection of T cell receptor beta chains follows, all from one sample in a study of T cell responses to AZD1222 COVID-19 vaccine. The assay was immunoSEQ multiplex PCR, and TCRdb's table has in-frame clones only and misses some. The sample has about 170,000 clones; around 90% are singletons. The sequences come from peripheral blood, collected on day 0 of AZD1222 vaccination. These receptors were obtained from an adult in good health. Each CDR3 is given with its conserved first and last residue. Fields, in order: D gene, V gene, J gene, clone size, CDR3 protein, CDR3 DNA. D genes are given only for firm matches. Expanded clones get a size class; other rows say once, few or many, or leave the size out.

NA	TRBV20-1	TRBJ1-2	NA	CSASLTDYGYTF	TGCAGTGCTAGTCTCACGGACTATGGCTACACCTTC
TRBD1	TRBV5-5	TRBJ1-2	NA	CASSLQGIGYTF	TGTGCCAGCAGCTTACAGGGGATTGGCTACACCTTC
NA	TRBV12-3/TRBV12-4	TRBJ2-5	NA	CASWASLGETQYF	TGTGCCAGCTGGGCGTCTTTGGGGGAGACCCAGTACTTC
TRBD2	TRBV19	TRBJ2-7	NA	CASSIIPGGPYEQYF	TGTGCCAGTAGTATTATTCCGGGAGGGCCCTACGAGCAGTACTTC
NA	TRBV15	TRBJ2-7	NA	CATSRDSGEQYF	TGTGCCACCAGCAGAGATTCGGGGGAGCAGTACTTC
NA	TRBV27	TRBJ2-5	once	CASRTRWTQYQETQYF	TGTGCCAGCAGGACCAGATGGACACAGTACCAAGAGACCCAGTACTTC
TRBD2	TRBV5-1	TRBJ2-3	NA	CASSLDPSGIAPSTDTQYF	TGCGCCAGCAGCTTGGACCCTAGCGGGATCGCTCCTAGCACAGATACGCAGTATTTT
NA	TRBV10-1	TRBJ2-7	NA	CASSEGIYEQYF	TGCGCCAGCAGTGAGGGAATCTACGAGCAGTACTTC
NA	TRBV2	TRBJ1-6	NA	CASSESAGPSSYNSPLHF	TGTGCCAGCAGTGAATCCGCCGGTCCGAGCTCCTATAATTCACCCCTCCACTTT
NA	TRBV12-5	TRBJ2-5	NA	CASGFKLGGQYF	TGTGCTAGTGGTTTTAAGCTAGGGGGCCAGTACTTC
NA	TRBV7-2	TRBJ2-5	NA	CASSSYQETQYF	TGTGCCAGCAGCTCGTACCAAGAGACCCAGTACTTC
TRBD2	TRBV3-1/TRBV3-2	TRBJ2-5	NA	CASSLASLAGAETQYF	TGTGCCAGCAGCCTCGCGTCCCTAGCGGGGGCGGAGACCCAGTACTTC
TRBD2	TRBV19	TRBJ2-7	once	CASSIALAGVGYEQYF	TGTGCCAGTAGTATTGCACTAGCGGGAGTTGGTTACGAGCAGTACTTC
TRBD2	TRBV4-2	TRBJ2-1	NA	CASSPAGGGYNEQFF	TGTGCCAGCAGCCCGGCGGGGGGCGGGTACAATGAGCAGTTCTTC
NA	TRBV29-1	TRBJ1-1	NA	CSVESGDLNAEAFF	TGCAGCGTTGAATCAGGGGACTTGAACGCTGAAGCTTTCTTT
TRBD2	TRBV3-1/TRBV3-2	TRBJ2-1	NA	CASSQEVLAGDHIYNEQFF	TGTGCCAGCAGCCAAGAGGTACTAGCGGGGGACCATATTTACAATGAGCAGTTCTTC
TRBD2	TRBV11-2	TRBJ2-7	NA	CASNPRGSGRASYEQYF	TGTGCCAGCAACCCGAGGGGCAGCGGGAGGGCCTCCTACGAGCAGTACTTC
NA	TRBV21-1	TRBJ1-4	NA	CASSKVAPLPGPRGATNEKLFF	TGTGCCAGCAGCAAAGTGGCCCCTTTACCGGGTCCTCGAGGGGCAACTAATGAAAAACTGTTTTTT
NA	TRBV3-1/TRBV3-2	TRBJ1-6	NA	CASSQLADSPLHF	TGTGCCAGCAGCCAGCTAGCGGATTCACCCCTCCACTTT
NA	TRBV6-4	TRBJ1-1	NA	CASRARQMNTEAFF	TGTGCCAGCAGGGCTAGACAGATGAACACTGAAGCTTTCTTT
NA	TRBV25-1	TRBJ2-1	NA	CASRQGNNEQFF	TGTGCCAGCAGACAGGGTAATAATGAGCAGTTCTTC
NA	TRBV18	TRBJ2-6	NA	CASSPPQRGSGANVLTF	TGTGCCAGCTCACCACCCCAAAGGGGTTCTGGGGCCAACGTCCTGACTTTC
NA	TRBV19	TRBJ2-5	NA	CASKASGSETQYF	TGTGCCAGTAAGGCTTCCGGTTCAGAGACCCAGTACTTC
NA	TRBV5-1	TRBJ1-6	NA	CASSLAGGAVSSPLHF	TGCGCCAGCAGCTTGGCCGGGGGCGCAGTTAGTTCACCCCTCCACTTT
TRBD1	TRBV10-2	TRBJ2-7	NA	CASRSGTGGYEQYF	TGCGCCAGCAGATCCGGGACAGGGGGCTACGAGCAGTACTTC
NA	TRBV5-6	TRBJ1-6	NA	CASSPDQFNSPLHF	TGTGCCAGCAGCCCTGACCAATTTAATTCACCCCTCCACTTT
NA	TRBV7-6	TRBJ2-1	once	CASIPFPNSYNEQFF	TGTGCCAGCATCCCCTTTCCGAATTCCTACAATGAGCAGTTCTTC
NA	TRBV6-5	TRBJ1-1	NA	CASSYREGLGAFF	TGTGCCAGCAGTTACCGTGAGGGGCTAGGAGCTTTCTTT
NA	TRBV4-2	TRBJ1-4	NA	CASSQVSEKLFF	TGTGCCAGCAGCCAAGTGAGTGAAAAACTGTTTTTT
NA	TRBV28	TRBJ2-7	NA	CASSLRQPSSYEQYF	TGTGCCAGCAGCCTACGGCAGCCGAGCTCCTACGAGCAGTACTTC
NA	TRBV6-5	TRBJ2-3	NA	CASGSHITDTQYF	TGTGCCAGCGGTTCCCATATCACAGATACGCAGTATTTT
NA	TRBV21-1	TRBJ1-1	NA	CASSIPGQGTTEAFF	TGTGCCAGCAGCATACCTGGACAGGGGACCACTGAAGCTTTCTTT
NA	TRBV4-1	TRBJ1-2	NA	CASSQVASGTLHGYTF	TGCGCCAGCAGCCAAGTTGCCTCCGGGACACTCCATGGCTACACCTTC
NA	TRBV5-1	TRBJ1-1	NA	CASRPPGGLNTEAFF	TGCGCCAGCAGACCTCCGGGGGGGCTCAACACTGAAGCTTTCTTT
NA	TRBV4-1	TRBJ2-2	NA	CASSLLQGPGELFF	TGCGCCAGCAGCCTCCTCCAGGGTCCCGGGGAGCTGTTTTTT
TRBD1	TRBV18	TRBJ1-1	NA	CASSADRVNTEAFF	TGTGCCAGCTCAGCCGACAGGGTGAACACTGAAGCTTTCTTT
NA	TRBV19	TRBJ2-3	NA	CASSLWDGTNTQYF	TGTGCCAGTAGTTTGTGGGACGGTACTAATACGCAGTATTTT